This entry features one TCR beta chain sequence. Recruits, aged roughly 18 to 90 years, lived in approximately 26 US areas. Assignments of participants to cohorts depended upon their own reported clinical history. This entry comes from a study of blood T cell repertoires in COVID-19. Background on the study: The analysed material was cDNA or gDNA that came from T cells, B-cell-depleted T cells, or PBMCs.

Germline V gene sequence: CDR1 LGHDT, CDR2 YNNKEL (reference sequence). Trimming left V 1 base short and J 6 bases short, with 4 bases between. This CDR3 contains 11 residues. Source study methods: Reference gene primer amplification gave nucleated cell count estimates. TCRdb's copy holds only in-frame clones and misses some; the assay was immunoSEQ multiplex PCR. From that table come the V and J calls and clone size; the DNA was used to work out D and trimming. The sample carries 150,000 or so clones, less than 85% recorded once. This rearrangement joins TRBV3-1 (or the pseudogene TRBV3-2) to TRBJ2-7; D gene uncertain. The receptor's source is a man between 45 and 60 years old who had recovered from COVID-19. Sequenced sample: PBMCs or T cells enriched from blood (not recorded which). This CDR3 reads CASSQVGEQYF. The CDR3 bases are TGTGCCAGCAGCCAAGTCGGCGAGCAGTACTTC.